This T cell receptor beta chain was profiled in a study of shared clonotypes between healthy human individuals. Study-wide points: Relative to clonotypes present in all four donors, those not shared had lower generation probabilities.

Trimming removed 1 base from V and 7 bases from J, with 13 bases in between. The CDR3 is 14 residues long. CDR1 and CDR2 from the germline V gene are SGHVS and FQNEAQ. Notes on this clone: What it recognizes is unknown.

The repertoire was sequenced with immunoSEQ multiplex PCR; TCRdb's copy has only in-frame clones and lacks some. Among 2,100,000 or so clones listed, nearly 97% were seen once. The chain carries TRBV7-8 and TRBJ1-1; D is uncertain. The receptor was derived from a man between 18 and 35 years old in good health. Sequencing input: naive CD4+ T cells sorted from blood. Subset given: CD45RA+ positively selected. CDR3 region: CASSLGSTTLEAFF. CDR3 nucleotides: TGTGCCAGCAGCTTAGGAAGTACCACTCTTGAAGCTTTCTTT.